This T cell receptor beta chain was retrieved from a study of neurological immune-mediated disorders. Regarding the study as a whole: The absence of any CDR3 amino acid sequence shared by expanded clones across subjects suggests that repertoires were private in all groups. Whereas HTLV-1-associated myelopathy showed the most TCR clonal expansion, multiple sclerosis showed the least, with levels below those of healthy controls.

Synthesis of cDNA used 5'RACE (with 10-nucleotide random UMIs). Over 200 million TCR-beta sequences (from 15-18 subjects) were yielded by each sequencing run. One entry per CDR3 protein, called by TCRdb with MiXCR from the 5' RACE reads. The sample consists of approximately 36,000 distinct CDR3 sequences, 13% to 15% of them appearing once. V lost 6 bases and J lost 5; bases outside the gene matches: 13. CDR3 length equals 16 residues. This clonotype showed up just a few times. As yet, its antigen is unknown. The chain is built from TRBV12-3 or TRBV12-4 and TRBJ2-1; 7 bases agree with TRBD2. This sequence originates from a woman aged 45 to 65 with HTLV-1-associated myelopathy (HAM/TSP). The sequenced sample was PBMCs. DNA of the CDR3: TGTGCCAGCAGCCGCCTCGGGGGACTACTGCACAATGAGCAGTTCTTC. Its protein is CASSRLGGLLHNEQFF.